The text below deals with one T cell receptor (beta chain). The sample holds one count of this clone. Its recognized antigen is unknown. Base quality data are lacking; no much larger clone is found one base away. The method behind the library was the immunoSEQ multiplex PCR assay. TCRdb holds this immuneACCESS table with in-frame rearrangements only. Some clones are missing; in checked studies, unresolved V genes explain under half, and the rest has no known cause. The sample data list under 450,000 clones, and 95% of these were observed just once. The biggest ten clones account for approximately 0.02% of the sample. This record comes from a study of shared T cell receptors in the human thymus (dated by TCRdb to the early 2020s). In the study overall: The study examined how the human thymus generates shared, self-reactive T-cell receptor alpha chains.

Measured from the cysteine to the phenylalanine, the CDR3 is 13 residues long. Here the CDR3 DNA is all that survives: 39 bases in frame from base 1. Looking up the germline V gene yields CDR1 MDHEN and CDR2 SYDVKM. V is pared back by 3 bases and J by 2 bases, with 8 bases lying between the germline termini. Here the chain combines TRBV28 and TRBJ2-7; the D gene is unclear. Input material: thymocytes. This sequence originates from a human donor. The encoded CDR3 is CASSLQATYEQYF. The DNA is TGTGCCAGCAGTTTGCAGGCAACCTACGAGCAGTACTTC.